The clone carrying this T cell receptor beta chain was detected only a few times. The data belong to a study of cytomegalovirus exposure and HLA in healthy donors. V lost 8 bases, J lost 0 bases, and 12 bases lay in between. This CDR3 is built from 15 residues. Germline V lookup: CDR1 SGHRS, CDR2 YFSETQ. Both 60 Vbeta primers and 13 Jbeta primers went into the PCR. Libraries were prepared by immunoSEQ multiplex PCR; TCRdb keeps only in-frame clonotypes and omits some of them. Altogether over 60,000 clones are present, 75% being singletons, with the ten largest covering roughly 12%. The source is a man between 65 and 85 years old in good health and CMV-seronegative. Sequenced material: PBMCs. This chain links TRBV5-1 with TRBJ1-6, with unresolved D. CDR3 coding DNA: TGCGCCAGTAAGAAGGAGAGCTCCTATAATTCACCCCTCCACTTT. Protein product: CASKKESSYNSPLHF.